This T cell receptor beta chain is from a study of T-cell memory formation after mild COVID-19. MiXCR, run by TCRdb on the 5' RACE reads, gives a single entry per CDR3 protein. Counted here are approximately 440,000 distinct CDR3 sequences, 20% occurring once; the ten biggest clones make up around 9.2%. The CDR3 is 14 amino acids. Trimming pared 0 bases from V and 3 bases from J, leaving 10 bases between. Germline V gene data show CDR1 as SGHRS and CDR2 as YFSETQ. The gene calls are TRBV5-1 and TRBJ2-7; no firm D call. The sample taken for sequencing was PBMCs or a T cell subset sorted from them (not recorded which). The TCR sequence derives from an adult woman who had mild COVID-19 (a few samples of this study predate the infection). Cell type and time point are not known. DNA for the CDR3: TGCGCCAGCAGCTTGGCCTACTCAGACTACGAGCAGTACTTC. Amino acids: CASSLAYSDYEQYF.